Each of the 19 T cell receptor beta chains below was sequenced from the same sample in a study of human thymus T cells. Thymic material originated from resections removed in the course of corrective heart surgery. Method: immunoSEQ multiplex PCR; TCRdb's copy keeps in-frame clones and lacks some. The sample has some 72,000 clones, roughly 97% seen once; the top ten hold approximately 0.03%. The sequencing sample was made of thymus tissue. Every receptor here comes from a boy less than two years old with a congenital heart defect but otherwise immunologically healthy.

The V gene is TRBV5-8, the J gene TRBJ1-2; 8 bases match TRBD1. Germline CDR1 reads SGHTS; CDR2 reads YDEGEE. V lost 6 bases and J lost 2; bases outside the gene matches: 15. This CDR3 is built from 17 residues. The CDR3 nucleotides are TGTGCCAGCAACATCCGGGACAGGCAAAGGGAAAACTATGGCTACACCTTC. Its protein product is CASNIRDRQRENYGYTF.

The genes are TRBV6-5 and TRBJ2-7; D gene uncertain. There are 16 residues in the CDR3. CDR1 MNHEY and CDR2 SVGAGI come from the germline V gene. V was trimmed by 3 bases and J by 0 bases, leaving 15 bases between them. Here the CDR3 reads CASSYSKGLSSYEQYF. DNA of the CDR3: TGTGCCAGCAGTTATTCGAAAGGTCTTAGCTCCTACGAGCAGTACTTC.

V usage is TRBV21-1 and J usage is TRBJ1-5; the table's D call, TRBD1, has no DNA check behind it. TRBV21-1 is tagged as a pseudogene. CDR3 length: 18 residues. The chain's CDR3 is CASSKKRWTVSGNQPQHF. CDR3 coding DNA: TGTGCCAGCAGCAAAAAAAGGTGGACAGTAAGTGGGAATCAGCCCCAGCATTTT.

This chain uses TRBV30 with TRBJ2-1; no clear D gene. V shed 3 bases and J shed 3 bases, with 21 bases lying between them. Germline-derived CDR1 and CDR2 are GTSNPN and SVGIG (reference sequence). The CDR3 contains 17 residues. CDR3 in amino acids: CAWRGRPNEKYYNEQFF. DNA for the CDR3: TGTGCCTGGAGGGGCAGGCCAAACGAGAAATACTACAATGAGCAGTTCTTC.

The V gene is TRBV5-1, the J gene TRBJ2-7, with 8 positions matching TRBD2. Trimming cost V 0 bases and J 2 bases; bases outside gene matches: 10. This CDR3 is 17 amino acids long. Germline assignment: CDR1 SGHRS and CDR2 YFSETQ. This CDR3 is CASSLVSSGSHPYEQYF. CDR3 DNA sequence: TGCGCCAGCAGCTTGGTTTCCAGCGGGAGTCACCCCTACGAGCAGTACTTC.

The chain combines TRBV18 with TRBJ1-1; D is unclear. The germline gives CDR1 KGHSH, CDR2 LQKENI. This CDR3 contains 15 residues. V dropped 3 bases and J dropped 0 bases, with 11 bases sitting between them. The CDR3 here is CASSPPPRMNTEAFF. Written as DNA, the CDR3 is TGTGCCAGCTCACCTCCCCCCAGAATGAACACTGAAGCTTTCTTT.

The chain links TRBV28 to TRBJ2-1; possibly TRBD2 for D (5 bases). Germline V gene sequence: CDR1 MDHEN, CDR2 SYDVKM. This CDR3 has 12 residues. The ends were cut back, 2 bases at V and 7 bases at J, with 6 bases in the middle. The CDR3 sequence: CASSLRGNEQFF. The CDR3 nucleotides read TGTGCCAGCAGTTTAAGAGGGAATGAGCAGTTCTTC.

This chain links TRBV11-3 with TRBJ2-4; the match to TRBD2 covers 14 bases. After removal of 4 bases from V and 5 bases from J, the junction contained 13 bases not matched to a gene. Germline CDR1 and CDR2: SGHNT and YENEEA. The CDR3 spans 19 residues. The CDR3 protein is CASSSPGLAGGPPQNIQYF. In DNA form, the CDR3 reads TGTGCCAGCAGCTCCCCTGGACTAGCGGGGGGCCCACCCCAAAACATTCAGTACTTC. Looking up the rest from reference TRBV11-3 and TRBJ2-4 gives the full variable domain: EAGVVQSPRYKIIEKKQPVAFWCNPISGHNTLYWYLQNLGQGPELLIRYENEEAVDDSQLPKDRFSAERLKGVDSTLKIQPAELGDSAVYLCASSSPGLAGGPPQNIQYFGAGTRLSVL.

CDR3 sequence reads: CASSFIGTGVENTEAFF. For the CDR3, the DNA is TGTGCCAGCAGTTTTATCGGGACAGGGGTAGAGAACACTGAAGCTTTCTTT. The V call is TRBV28, the J call TRBJ1-1, with TRBD1 identical over 10 bases. The CDR3 contains 17 residues. The ends lost 3 bases at V and 1 base at J; junction bases unmatched: 8. CDR1 and CDR2 from the germline V gene are MDHEN and SYDVKM.

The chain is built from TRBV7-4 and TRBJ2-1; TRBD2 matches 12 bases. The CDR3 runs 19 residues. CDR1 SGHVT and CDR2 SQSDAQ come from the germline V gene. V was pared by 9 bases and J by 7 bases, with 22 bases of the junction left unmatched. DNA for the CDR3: TGTGCCAGGGAACTCCGTTACAAAGCGACTAGCGGGAGAGCGAATGAGCAGTTCTTC. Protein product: CARELRYKATSGRANEQFF.

CDR3 sequence reads: CASGLANSRTGANQPQHF. In nucleotides, the CDR3 is TGTGCTAGTGGTTTGGCCAACTCTAGGACAGGTGCAAATCAGCCCCAGCATTTT. The chain recombines TRBV12-5 with TRBJ1-5; TRBD1 agrees at 7 bases. V shed 1 base, J shed 4 bases, and the junction held 13 bases outside the gene matches. The CDR3 sequence is 18 residues long. Germline values: CDR1 LGHNT, CDR2 FRNRAP.

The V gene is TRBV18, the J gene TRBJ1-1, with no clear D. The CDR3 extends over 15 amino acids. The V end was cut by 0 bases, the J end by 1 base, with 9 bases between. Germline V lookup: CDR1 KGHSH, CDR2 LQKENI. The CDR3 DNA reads TGTGCCAGCTCACCACCTGGGCCTAGGAACACTGAAGCTTTCTTT. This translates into CASSPPGPRNTEAFF. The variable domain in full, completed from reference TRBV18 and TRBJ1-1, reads NAGVMQNPRHLVRRRGQEARLRCSPMKGHSHVYWYRQLPEEGLKFMVYLQKENIIDESGMPKERFSAEFPKEGPSILRIQQVVRGDSAAYFCASSPPGPRNTEAFFGQGTRLTVV.

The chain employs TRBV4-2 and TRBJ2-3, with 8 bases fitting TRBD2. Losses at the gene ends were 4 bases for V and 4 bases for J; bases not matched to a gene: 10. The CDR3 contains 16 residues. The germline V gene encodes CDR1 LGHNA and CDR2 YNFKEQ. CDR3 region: CASSPRPAGEADTQYF. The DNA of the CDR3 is TGTGCCAGCAGCCCACGGCCAGCGGGGGAGGCAGATACGCAGTATTTT.

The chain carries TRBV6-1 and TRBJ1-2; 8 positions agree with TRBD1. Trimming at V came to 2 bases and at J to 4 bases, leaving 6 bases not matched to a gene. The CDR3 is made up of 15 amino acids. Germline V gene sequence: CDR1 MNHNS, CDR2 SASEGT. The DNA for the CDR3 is TGTGCCAGCAGTGAAACACCGGGACAGGCCTATGGCTACACCTTC. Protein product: CASSETPGQAYGYTF.

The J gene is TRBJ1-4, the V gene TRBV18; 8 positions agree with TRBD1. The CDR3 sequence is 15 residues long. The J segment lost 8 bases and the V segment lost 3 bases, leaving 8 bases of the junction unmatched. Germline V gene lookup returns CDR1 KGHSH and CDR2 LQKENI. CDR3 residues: CASSPRDRTQEKLFF. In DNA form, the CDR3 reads TGTGCCAGCTCACCTCGGGACAGGACTCAAGAAAAACTGTTTTTT.

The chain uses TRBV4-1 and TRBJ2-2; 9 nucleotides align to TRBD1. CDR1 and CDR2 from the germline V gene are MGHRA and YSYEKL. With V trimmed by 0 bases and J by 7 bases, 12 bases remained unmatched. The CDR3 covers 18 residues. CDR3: CASSQDVQGANLGGELFF. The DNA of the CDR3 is TGCGCCAGCAGCCAAGATGTACAGGGGGCTAATTTGGGCGGGGAGCTGTTTTTT.

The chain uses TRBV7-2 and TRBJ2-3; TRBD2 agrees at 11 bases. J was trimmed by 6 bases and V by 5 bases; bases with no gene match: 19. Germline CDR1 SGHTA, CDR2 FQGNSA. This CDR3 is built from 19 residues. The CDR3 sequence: CASSPSSPPTSGRCDTQYF. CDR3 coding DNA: TGTGCCAGCAGCCCCTCGTCTCCTCCAACTAGCGGGAGATGTGATACGCAGTATTTT.

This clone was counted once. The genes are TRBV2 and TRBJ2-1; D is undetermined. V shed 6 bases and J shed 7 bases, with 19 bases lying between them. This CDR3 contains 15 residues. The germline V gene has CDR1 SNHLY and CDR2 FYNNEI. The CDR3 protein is CASRRSNPLGNEQFF. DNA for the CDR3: TGTGCCAGCAGACGATCGAATCCTCTAGGTAATGAGCAGTTCTTC.

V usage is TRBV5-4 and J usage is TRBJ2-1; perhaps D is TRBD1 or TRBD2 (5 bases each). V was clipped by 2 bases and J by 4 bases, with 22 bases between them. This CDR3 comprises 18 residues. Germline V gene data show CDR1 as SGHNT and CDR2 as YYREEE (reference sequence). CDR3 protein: CASSLNCTGPQHYNEQFF. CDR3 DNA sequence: TGTGCCAGCAGCTTAAATTGTACGGGGCCCCAACATTACAATGAGCAGTTCTTC.